These T cell receptor beta chains were read from a single sample in a study of T cells in Graves' hyperthyroidism and ophthalmopathy. From the multiplex PCR reads, TCRdb called clonotypes with MiXCR, one entry per CDR3 protein. This table has about 720,000 distinct CDR3 sequences, around 15% appearing once. The sequenced sample consisted of blood. The receptors derive from a man aged 18 to 35 with Graves' hyperthyroidism. Both conserved end residues are part of each CDR3. The D gene is left open where the match is weak. Size is stated for part of the rows, as once, few or many counts, or as a class when the clone is expanded.

>NA|TRBD2|TRBV3-1|TRBJ2-4
TGTGCCAGCAGTCCGGCGGGAGGGCCAGCAGCCAAAAACATTCAGTACTTC
CASSPAGGPAAKNIQYF
>many|TRBD2|TRBV20-1|TRBJ2-3
TGCAGTGCAAGGGGACTAACCCAAGATACGCAGTATTTT
CSARGLTQDTQYF
>few|TRBD1|TRBV2|TRBJ2-4
TGTGCCAGCAGAGTCACAGGGGGATCCAAAAACATTCAGTACTTC
CASRVTGGSKNIQYF
>NA|NA|TRBV28|TRBJ1-2
TGTGCCAGCAGGACCACAGCACACTATGGCTACACCTTC
CASRTTAHYGYTF
>NA|NA|TRBV6-2/TRBV6-3|TRBJ2-7
TGTGCCAGCAGGCTGACTAGTTACTACGAGCAGTACTTC
CASRLTSYYEQYF
>many|NA|TRBV30|TRBJ1-2
TGTGCCTTGGGACGGGGCTACACCTTC
CALGRGYTF
>NA|TRBD2|TRBV3-1|TRBJ2-2
TGTGCCAGCAGCCAAGAGGCCCGGGAGGACACCGGGGAGCTGTTTTTT
CASSQEAREDTGELFF
>many|NA|TRBV27|TRBJ2-1
TGTGCCAGCAGTCCGCCCTGGACATTCTCCTACAATGAGCAGTTCTTC
CASSPPWTFSYNEQFF
>many|TRBD2|TRBV2|TRBJ2-1
TGTGCCAGCAGCGATCTAGCGGGAAGGATCAATGAGCAGTTCTTC
CASSDLAGRINEQFF
>many|NA|TRBV7-9|TRBJ2-7
TGTGCCAGCAGCGGAGGGGTTGGGTACGAGCAGTACTTC
CASSGGVGYEQYF
>NA|TRBD1|TRBV4-1|TRBJ2-2
TGCGCCAGCAGCCAAGGGCAGGGGGTGAACACCGGGGAGCTGTTTTTT
CASSQGQGVNTGELFF
>few|TRBD2|TRBV5-4|TRBJ2-7
TGTGCCAGCAGCTCGGGCCGGGACTACTCCTACGAGCAGTACTTC
CASSSGRDYSYEQYF
>many|TRBD2|TRBV7-8|TRBJ2-4
TGTGCCAGCAGCTTAGGGCGGGGGGACATTCAGTACTTC
CASSLGRGDIQYF
>few|NA|TRBV7-9|TRBJ2-3
TGTGCCAGCAGCGACCTCAAGAAGGAGTCCACAGGTACGCAGTATTTT
CASSDLKKESTGTQYF
>NA|NA|TRBV6-5|TRBJ1-6
TGTGCCAGCAGTTACTCAAGCCAGGTCTTGGTCAAATATAATTCACCCCTCCACTTT
CASSYSSQVLVKYNSPLHF
>many|NA|TRBV6-1|TRBJ2-1
TGTGCCAGCAGTGCGGGGCAAGAGCAGTTCTTC
CASSAGQEQFF
>many|NA|TRBV28|TRBJ2-7
TGTGCCAGCAGTTTAGCAGGGCTAGGCGAGCAGTACTTC
CASSLAGLGEQYF
>NA|NA|TRBV7-9|TRBJ2-1
TGTGCCAGCAGCTTACCTACGTCCTACAATGAGCAGTTCTTC
CASSLPTSYNEQFF
>many|NA|TRBV29-1|TRBJ2-7
TGCAGCGTTGATTCTGGGGAGAAGCAGTACTTC
CSVDSGEKQYF
>NA|NA|TRBV4-1|TRBJ2-7
TGCGCCAGCAGCCAAAGACACCTGACCAACGGCGAGCAGTACTTC
CASSQRHLTNGEQYF
>many|NA|TRBV2|TRBJ1-1
TGTGCCAGCAGTGAAAATTGGTCGGGACGGAAGAACACTGAAGCTTTCTTT
CASSENWSGRKNTEAFF
>NA|NA|TRBV11-2|TRBJ2-1
TGTGCCAGCAGCTTGACTCCCGGATCGTCCAATGAGCAGTTCTTC
CASSLTPGSSNEQFF
>NA|TRBD2|TRBV4-2|TRBJ2-1
TGTGCCAGCAGCCAAGCTACCCTAGCGGGGGAGCAGTTCTTC
CASSQATLAGEQFF
>many|NA|TRBV2|TRBJ2-5
TGTGCCAGCAGTTACGGACGGGGGCAAGAGACCCAGTACTTC
CASSYGRGQETQYF
>NA|NA|TRBV7-9|TRBJ2-3
TGTGCCAGCAGCTTGGAACAGAGCACAGATACGCAGTATTTT
CASSLEQSTDTQYF
>few|NA|TRBV14|TRBJ1-2
TGTGCCAGCAGCCAAGATAAGAGGAAGTATTGGAACTATGGCTACACCTTC
CASSQDKRKYWNYGYTF
>few|NA|TRBV13|TRBJ2-3
TGTGCCAGCAGCTTAGGCCTAGGAGAACTTTCTAGCACAGATACGCAGTATTTT
CASSLGLGELSSTDTQYF
>few|NA|TRBV2|TRBJ1-2
TGTGCCACCTCGCGGGTCCCGTTTTCTCCGGACTATGGCTACACCTTC
CATSRVPFSPDYGYTF
>many|NA|TRBV12-3/TRBV12-4|TRBJ1-1
TGTGCCAGCAGTTTGAACGGGCGGACTGAAGCTTTCTTT
CASSLNGRTEAFF
>many|NA|TRBV5-5|TRBJ2-5
TGTGCCAGCAGCTTGAGTCCTAGCGCACAAGAGACCCAGTACTTC
CASSLSPSAQETQYF
>NA|NA|TRBV10-3|TRBJ2-6
TGTGCCATCAGCCTCGGGTCCTCTGGGGCCAACGTCCTGACTTTC
CAISLGSSGANVLTF
>NA|NA|TRBV2|TRBJ2-3
TGTGCCAGCAGCGTGGGAGCGGATAATACGCAGTATTTT
CASSVGADNTQYF
>many|TRBD1|TRBV30|TRBJ2-7
TGTGCCTGGTCGCCCCTCATTCGGACAGGGTATGGCGAGCAGTACTTC
CAWSPLIRTGYGEQYF
>many|TRBD1|TRBV28|TRBJ1-1
TGTGCCAGCAGTTTGACCGGGACAGTCTCTGAAGCTTTCTTT
CASSLTGTVSEAFF
>few|TRBD2|TRBV6-2/TRBV6-3|TRBJ2-1
TGTGCCAGCAGTGTGGGACTAGCGGGAAAAAATGAGCAGTTCTTC
CASSVGLAGKNEQFF
>few|NA|TRBV6-1|TRBJ1-5
TGTGCCAGCAGTGACCCGGGTCGGGGGAATCAGCCCCAGCATTTT
CASSDPGRGNQPQHF
>many|NA|TRBV2|TRBJ1-1
TGTGCCAGCAGTGAAAATCGGGGAGCTGAAGCTTTCTTT
CASSENRGAEAFF
>many|NA|TRBV27|TRBJ2-5
TGTGCCAGCAGTTTGCGACGGAAAGAGACCCAGTACTTC
CASSLRRKETQYF
>many|NA|TRBV3-2|TRBJ2-7
TGTGCCAGCAGCCAGCGTGGGGGGGCCTACGAGCAGTACTTC
CASSQRGGAYEQYF
>many|NA|TRBV12-3/TRBV12-4|TRBJ1-1
TGTGCCAGCAGTTTGGTAGGGTACACTGAAGCTTTCTTT
CASSLVGYTEAFF
>many|TRBD1|TRBV11-2|TRBJ2-7
TGTGCCAGCAGCCCGTCCCTGGGACAGTACGAGCAGTACTTC
CASSPSLGQYEQYF
>NA|TRBD1|TRBV28|TRBJ1-5
TGTGCCAGCAGTTTATGGGGGACAGGGGGCAATCAGCCCCAGCATTTT
CASSLWGTGGNQPQHF
>few|TRBD1|TRBV5-6|TRBJ2-5
TGTGCCAGCAGCCCAAAACCAGGGGGTTGGGAGACCCAGTACTTC
CASSPKPGGWETQYF
>many|NA|TRBV18|TRBJ1-2
TGTGCCAGCTCACCACTTACGGACGGCTATGGCTACACCTTC
CASSPLTDGYGYTF
>NA|NA|TRBV6-6|TRBJ2-1
TGTGCCAGCAGTTACTCGGAGGGCTCCTACAGTGAGCAGTTCTTC
CASSYSEGSYSEQFF
>many|NA|TRBV11-1|TRBJ2-2
TGTGCCAGCAGCCCGGCTCTCGGGGAGCTGTTTTTT
CASSPALGELFF
>NA|TRBD2|TRBV6-1|TRBJ2-5
TGTGCCAGCAGTTACCGACTAGCGGGGGGCCAAGAGACCCAGTACTTC
CASSYRLAGGQETQYF